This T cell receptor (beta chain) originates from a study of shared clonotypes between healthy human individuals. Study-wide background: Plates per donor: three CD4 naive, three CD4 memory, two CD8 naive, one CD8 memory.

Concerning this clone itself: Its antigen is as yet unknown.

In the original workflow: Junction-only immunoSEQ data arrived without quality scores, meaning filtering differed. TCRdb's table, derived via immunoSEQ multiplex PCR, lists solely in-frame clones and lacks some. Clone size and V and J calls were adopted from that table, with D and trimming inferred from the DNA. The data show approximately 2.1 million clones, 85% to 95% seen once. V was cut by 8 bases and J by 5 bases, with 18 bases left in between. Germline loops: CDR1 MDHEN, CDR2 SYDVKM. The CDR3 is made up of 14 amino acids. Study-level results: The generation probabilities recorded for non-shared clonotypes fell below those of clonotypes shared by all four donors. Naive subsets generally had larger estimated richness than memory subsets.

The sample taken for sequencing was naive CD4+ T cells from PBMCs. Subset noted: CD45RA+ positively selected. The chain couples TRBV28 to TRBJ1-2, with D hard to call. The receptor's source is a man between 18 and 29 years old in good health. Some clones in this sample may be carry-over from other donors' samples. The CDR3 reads CASGPSTPTYGYTF. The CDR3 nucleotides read TGTGCCAGCGGCCCCTCGACACCAACTTATGGCTACACCTTC.